This T cell receptor beta chain was found in a study of cytomegalovirus exposure and HLA in healthy donors. The data were produced by immunoSEQ multiplex PCR, yet TCRdb's version contains in-frame clones alone and is incomplete. This sample has about 50,000 clones, with 85% to 95% found just once. Of note for this clone: Antigen unknown.

Trimming pared 6 bases from V and 0 bases from J, leaving 12 bases between. CDR3 length: 16 amino acids. Germline V gene lookup returns CDR1 LNHDA and CDR2 SQIVND (reference sequence). Study-wide findings and caveats: TCR clusters originating in the first cohort tended to co-occur in the roughly 120 validation repertoires, according to a later analysis. According to reports, the classifier identified cytomegalovirus status with high specificity and sensitivity. Altogether, some 160 TCR beta chains were recorded as cytomegalovirus-associated.

Sequenced: PBMCs. The receptor comes from a woman younger than 30 in good health and CMV-seropositive. The gene calls are TRBV19 and TRBJ2-6; weak D call: TRBD2 (5 bases). The CDR3 DNA sequence: TGTGCCAGTAGATCTCTGGGGAGCTCTGGGGCCAACGTCCTGACTTTC. Protein sequence: CASRSLGSSGANVLTF.